This is a list of T cell receptor beta chains from one sample in a study of CD8+ T cells in alopecia areata. TCRdb's copy holds only in-frame clones and misses some; the assay was immunoSEQ multiplex PCR. The data contain roughly 210,000 clones, roughly 44% of them seen just once; the ten biggest clones take up about 2.6%. The sequences come from CD4+ T cells sorted from blood, collected around week 36, from a patient treated with tofacitinib. The receptors here all came from a human donor with alopecia areata. Both conserved end residues are part of each CDR3. Fields, in order: J gene, V gene, CDR3 length, D gene, clone size, CDR3 protein, CDR3 DNA. The D gene is left open where the match is weak. The size of a clone is reported for some rows only, either as once, few or many, or as a class for expanded clones.

J: TRBJ1-2
V: TRBV19
length: 13
D: NA
size: few
CDR3: CASTPTGTDGYTF
DNA: TGTGCCAGTACCCCGACCGGGACGGATGGCTACACCTTC

J: TRBJ2-7
V: TRBV30
length: 16
D: TRBD1
size: few
CDR3: CAWSPGGDRDAYEQYF
DNA: TGTGCCTGGAGTCCAGGGGGGGACAGGGACGCCTACGAGCAGTACTTC

J: TRBJ1-3
V: TRBV5-1
length: 16
D: NA
size: few
CDR3: CASSLDPGLTGNTIYF
DNA: TGCGCCAGCAGCTTGGATCCGGGGCTAACTGGAAACACCATATATTTT

J: TRBJ2-6
V: TRBV18
length: 18
D: NA
size: NA
CDR3: CASSPKVQGGSGANVLTF
DNA: TGTGCCAGCTCACCGAAGGTGCAGGGAGGCTCTGGGGCCAACGTCCTGACTTTC

J: TRBJ2-3
V: TRBV25-1
length: 15
D: NA
size: NA
CDR3: CASSESTTIEDTQYF
DNA: TGTGCCAGCAGTGAATCGACTACCATAGAGGATACGCAGTATTTT

J: TRBJ2-6
V: TRBV5-4
length: 17
D: TRBD1
size: NA
CDR3: CASSSGTGTSGANVLTF
DNA: TGTGCCAGCAGCTCGGGGACAGGGACATCTGGGGCCAACGTCCTGACTTTC

J: TRBJ1-2
V: TRBV5-1
length: 14
D: NA
size: many
CDR3: CASSLFRSDYGYTF
DNA: TGCGCCAGCAGCTTATTCAGGTCGGACTATGGCTACACCTTC

J: TRBJ1-5
V: TRBV19
length: 14
D: NA
size: once
CDR3: CASSWLGGNQPQHF
DNA: TGTGCCAGTAGTTGGTTGGGGGGCAATCAGCCCCAGCATTTT

J: TRBJ1-1
V: TRBV11-2
length: 15
D: TRBD1
size: NA
CDR3: CASSARDRVNTEAFF
DNA: TGTGCCAGCAGCGCCCGGGACAGGGTTAACACTGAAGCTTTCTTT

J: TRBJ2-7
V: TRBV7-9
length: 14
D: NA
size: NA
CDR3: CASSFSGDAHEQYF
DNA: TGTGCCAGCAGCTTTTCTGGAGACGCCCACGAGCAGTACTTC

J: TRBJ2-1
V: TRBV18
length: 14
D: TRBD2
size: few
CDR3: CASSRLAGEVEQFF
DNA: TGTGCCAGCTCACGGCTAGCGGGAGAGGTTGAGCAGTTCTTC

J: TRBJ1-1
V: TRBV7-3
length: 13
D: NA
size: few
CDR3: CASSAGRTTEAFF
DNA: TGTGCCAGCAGCGCGGGCAGGACGACTGAAGCTTTCTTT

J: TRBJ1-6
V: TRBV5-1
length: 15
D: NA
size: NA
CDR3: CASSLTAGIDSPLHF
DNA: TGCGCCAGCAGCTTAACTGCAGGGATTGATTCACCCCTCCACTTT

J: TRBJ2-3
V: TRBV6-1
length: 14
D: TRBD1
size: once
CDR3: CASRGQGAWDTQYF
DNA: TGTGCCAGCAGGGGACAGGGGGCATGGGATACGCAGTATTTT

J: TRBJ1-1
V: TRBV11-2
length: 12
D: NA
size: NA
CDR3: CASSLVGAEAFF
DNA: TGTGCCAGCAGCTTAGTTGGGGCTGAAGCTTTCTTT

J: TRBJ2-6
V: TRBV7-9
length: 15
D: NA
size: NA
CDR3: CASSPPTSGANVLTF
DNA: TGTGCCAGCAGCCCCCCGACGAGCGGGGCCAACGTCCTGACTTTC

J: TRBJ2-6
V: TRBV7-8
length: 20
D: TRBD2
size: NA
CDR3: CASSSWTSGRSGSGANVLTF
DNA: TGTGCCAGCAGCTCATGGACTAGCGGGAGAAGTGGGTCTGGGGCCAACGTCCTGACTTTC

J: TRBJ1-2
V: TRBV6-6
length: 12
D: NA
size: NA
CDR3: CASSYSFQGYTF
DNA: TGTGCCAGCAGTTACTCTTTCCAGGGCTACACCTTC

J: TRBJ1-1
V: TRBV30
length: 16
D: TRBD1
size: NA
CDR3: CAWSLHSGQMNTEAFF
DNA: TGTGCCTGGAGTCTACACTCGGGACAGATGAACACTGAAGCTTTCTTT

J: TRBJ2-3
V: TRBV9
length: 16
D: TRBD1
size: NA
CDR3: CASSEKTGDMTDTQYF
DNA: TGTGCCAGCAGCGAGAAGACAGGGGATATGACAGATACGCAGTATTTT

J: TRBJ2-7
V: TRBV7-2
length: 13
D: NA
size: many
CDR3: CASSLVGDYEQYF
DNA: TGTGCCAGCAGCTTAGTAGGGGATTACGAGCAGTACTTC

J: TRBJ2-4
V: TRBV30
length: 16
D: NA
size: NA
CDR3: CAWGTSPTLAKNIQYF
DNA: TGTGCCTGGGGAACGAGCCCGACGTTAGCCAAAAACATTCAGTACTTC

J: TRBJ2-3
V: TRBV2
length: 14
D: TRBD2
size: once
CDR3: CASSASGTTDTQYF
DNA: TGTGCCAGCAGTGCTAGCGGGACCACAGATACGCAGTATTTT

J: TRBJ2-1
V: TRBV4-2
length: 15
D: NA
size: few
CDR3: CASSQRGRARAFQFF
DNA: TGTGCCAGCAGCCAAAGGGGTAGGGCCAGGGCCTTTCAGTTCTTC

J: TRBJ2-7
V: TRBV6-5
length: 12
D: TRBD1
size: NA
CDR3: CASSRQGYEQYF
DNA: TGTGCCAGCAGTAGACAGGGATACGAGCAGTACTTC